Shown below are 20 T cell receptor beta chains from a single sample sequenced in a study of T cell responses to AZD1222 COVID-19 vaccine. Sequenced by immunoSEQ multiplex PCR; TCRdb stores in-frame clones only, minus some. This table has tens of thousands of clones, 75% to 85% appearing once. The specimen was peripheral blood, collected on day 0 of AZD1222 vaccination. The receptors come from an adult in good health.

This chain uses TRBV14 with TRBJ1-1; D uncertain. The V and J ends lost 5 bases and 4 bases respectively, with 11 bases between them. Germline V CDR1 and CDR2: SGHDN, FVKESK. The CDR3 runs to 13 residues. The CDR3 region has the DNA TGTGCCAGCAGCTCGCAGAGAGGCACTGAAGCTTTCTTT. Translation gives CASSSQRGTEAFF.

V is TRBV7-9 and J is TRBJ1-6, with D uncertain. Germline V gene lookup returns CDR1 SEHNR and CDR2 FQNEAQ (reference sequence). CDR3 length equals 13 residues. Trimming cost V 6 bases and J 5 bases, with 8 bases left between them. Written as DNA, the CDR3 is TGTGCCAGCAGGGAGGGAAATAATTCACCCCTCCACTTT. It yields the protein CASREGNNSPLHF.

The chain is built from TRBV19 and TRBJ2-7; TRBD1 is a possible D gene (6 bases). Germline-derived CDR1 and CDR2 are LNHDA and SQIVND (reference sequence). V lost 3 bases and J lost 1, with 19 bases in between. This CDR3 contains 17 residues. CDR3 bases: TGTGCCAGTAGTATCCCTCCACAGGGCCAAGGTTCCTACGAGCAGTACTTC. Translating it yields CASSIPPQGQGSYEQYF. Looking up the rest from reference TRBV19 and TRBJ2-7 gives the full variable domain: DGGITQSPKYLFRKEGQNVTLSCEQNLNHDAMYWYRQDPGQGLRLIYYSQIVNDFQKGDIAEGYSVSREKKESFPLTVTSAQKNPTAFYLCASSIPPQGQGSYEQYFGPGTRLTVT.

The rearrangement uses TRBV2 and TRBJ1-2; the D is unclear. The CDR3 is made up of 12 amino acids. V was clipped by 8 bases and J by 8 bases, with 15 bases between them. Per germline, CDR1 SNHLY and CDR2 FYNNEI. The CDR3 DNA is TGTGCCAGCTTAATATACGTAGGAGGCTACACCTTC. Encoded protein: CASLIYVGGYTF. Complete variable domain (other parts from reference TRBV2 and TRBJ1-2): EPEVTQTPSHQVTQMGQEVILRCVPISNHLYFYWYRQILGQKVEFLVSFYNNEISEKSEIFDDQFSVERPDGSNFTLKIRSTKLEDSAMYFCASLIYVGGYTFGSGTRLTVV.

The chain has TRBV5-6 and TRBJ2-1; 8 nucleotides align to TRBD2. The CDR3 extends over 19 amino acids. V was pared by 2 bases and J by 2 bases, with 15 bases of the junction left unmatched. Germline loops: CDR1 SGHDT, CDR2 YYEEEE. The CDR3 sequence is CASSFKAAPGTSPYNEQFF. Here the CDR3 DNA reads TGTGCCAGCAGCTTTAAGGCAGCCCCCGGGACTAGTCCCTACAATGAGCAGTTCTTC.

The rearrangement uses TRBV5-6 and TRBJ2-1; the match to TRBD2 covers 12 bases. This CDR3 is built from 16 residues. Trimming at V came to 0 bases and at J to 6 bases, leaving 4 bases not matched to a gene. Germline-derived CDR1 and CDR2 are SGHDT and YYEEEE. CDR3 amino acids: CASSLASGRAVNEQFF. DNA of the CDR3: TGTGCCAGCAGCTTGGCTAGCGGGAGGGCGGTCAATGAGCAGTTCTTC.

The chain has TRBV3-1 (or the pseudogene TRBV3-2) and TRBJ1-1; 7 nucleotides line up with TRBD1. Per the germline V gene, CDR1 is LGHDT and CDR2 is YNNKEL (reference sequence). The J segment lost 1 base and the V segment lost 3 bases, leaving 5 bases of the junction unmatched. CDR3 length: 15 amino acids. The CDR3 reads CASSHRQGGNTEAFF. DNA for the CDR3: TGTGCCAGCAGCCACAGACAGGGCGGGAACACTGAAGCTTTCTTT.

The chain is built from TRBV6-5 and TRBJ1-2; 7 bases are a match to TRBD1. Trimming at V came to 2 bases and at J to 6 bases, leaving 6 bases not matched to a gene. Germline CDR1 and CDR2: MNHEY and SVGAGI. This CDR3 has 14 amino acids. CDR3 bases: TGTGCCAGCAGTTACGGGAGACAGGGCGATGGCTACACCTTC. Protein sequence: CASSYGRQGDGYTF.

The genes are TRBV10-3 and TRBJ2-5; D ambiguous. Germline V gives CDR1 ENHRY, CDR2 SYGVKD. The V end lost 2 bases, the J end lost 1 base, and 5 bases lay between the germline ends. This CDR3 comprises 13 residues. In nucleotides, the CDR3 is TGTGCCATCAGTGAGAGGTCCCAAGAGACCCAGTACTTC. Its translation is CAISERSQETQYF.

This clone has more than one count but fewer than ten. The genes are TRBV15 and TRBJ2-5, with 8 bases fitting TRBD1. CDR1 and CDR2 from the germline V gene are LNHNV and YYDKDF (reference sequence). This CDR3 region has 15 residues. J gave up 5 bases and V 3 bases, and 8 bases lay outside the gene matches. CDR3 in amino acids: CATSRDRDLRETQYF. CDR3 DNA: TGTGCCACCAGCAGGGACAGGGACTTGAGGGAGACCCAGTACTTC. The variable domain in full, with the rest retrieved from reference TRBV15 and TRBJ2-5, is DAMVIQNPRYQVTQFGKPVTLSCSQTLNHNVMYWYQQKSSQAPKLLFHYYDKDFNNEADTPDNFQSRRPNTSFCFLDIRSPGLGDTAMYLCATSRDRDLRETQYFGPGTRLLVL.

In its sample, this clone was seen a few times. The chain recombines TRBV5-1 with TRBJ1-1; possible D gene TRBD1, 6 bases. V gave up 3 bases and J gave up 1 base, with 13 bases separating them. CDR3 length equals 15 residues. From germline, CDR1 is SGHRS and CDR2 YFSETQ. CDR3 bases: TGCGCCAGCAGCTCGTATGTGGACAGGAACACTGAAGCTTTCTTT. It specifies CASSSYVDRNTEAFF.

This clone has just a few counts. This chain uses TRBV28 with TRBJ1-4; 7 nucleotides agree with TRBD1. Per the germline V gene, CDR1 is MDHEN and CDR2 is SYDVKM. CDR3 length: 15 residues. Trimming at V came to 7 bases and at J to 14 bases, leaving 19 bases not matched to a gene. The CDR3 DNA reads as TGTGCCAGCAAGAAATCAGAAGTAAGGGGGCGCGGGCTGTTTTTT. This gives the protein CASKKSEVRGRGLFF.

The V gene is TRBV6-5, the J gene TRBJ1-1; tentative D call: TRBD1 (5 bases). Germline CDR1 and CDR2: MNHEY and SVGAGI. This CDR3 is built from 15 residues. V gave up 6 bases and J gave up 4 bases, with 18 bases separating them. CDR3 sequence reads: CASRSDIGPLTEAFF. In DNA form, the CDR3 reads TGTGCCAGCAGATCGGACATTGGCCCCCTCACTGAAGCTTTCTTT.

The genes are TRBV25-1 and TRBJ2-1; 9 bases align to TRBD2. The CDR3 covers 15 residues. Losses at the gene ends were 4 bases for V and 7 bases for J; bases not matched to a gene: 8. Germline CDR1 and CDR2: MGHDK and SYGVNS. CDR3 sequence: CASSVLTSGLNEQFF. Written as DNA, the CDR3 is TGTGCCAGCAGTGTATTGACTAGCGGCTTGAATGAGCAGTTCTTC. Filled out from reference TRBV25-1 and TRBJ2-1, the complete variable domain reads EADIYQTPRYLVIGTGKKITLECSQTMGHDKMYWYQQDPGMELHLIHYSYGVNSTEKGDLSSESTVSRIRTEHFPLTLESARPSHTSQYLCASSVLTSGLNEQFFGPGTRLTVL.

This chain connects TRBV4-1 to TRBJ2-2; 10 bases line up with TRBD2. Losses at the gene ends were 5 bases for V and 3 bases for J; bases not matched to a gene: 3. CDR3 length: 15 amino acids. Germline assignment: CDR1 MGHRA and CDR2 YSYEKL. The CDR3 is CASSEAGGYTGELFF. In DNA form, the CDR3 reads TGCGCCAGCAGCGAAGCGGGGGGGTACACCGGGGAGCTGTTTTTT.

This clone appeared a few times. The chain links TRBV7-9 to TRBJ1-3; a weak D match, TRBD1 (6 bases). Germline values: CDR1 SEHNR, CDR2 FQNEAQ (reference sequence). V lost 5 bases to trimming and J lost 0 bases, with 20 bases between them. The CDR3 length is 18 residues. CDR3 in amino acids: CASSPHLGGASSGNTIYF. DNA of the CDR3: TGTGCCAGCAGCCCCCACCTAGGGGGGGCGAGCTCTGGAAACACCATATATTTT.

V is TRBV6-6 and J is TRBJ2-2; 7 positions agree with TRBD1. Germline trimming cut 11 bases from V and 2 bases from J; bases unmatched to any gene: 5. This CDR3 is 13 amino acids long. Germline V gene data show CDR1 as MNHNY and CDR2 as SVGAGI (reference sequence). The CDR3, as DNA: TGTGCCGGCCGACAGGGCAACACCGGGGAGCTGTTTTTT. It specifies CAGRQGNTGELFF.

The table lists this clone with a count of one. This chain links TRBV6-5 with TRBJ1-6; D is ambiguous. CDR3 length: 15 amino acids. V gave up 6 bases and J gave up 3 bases, with 12 bases separating them. The germline CDR1 and CDR2 sequences are MNHEY and SVGAGI. In DNA, the CDR3 is TGTGCCAGCAGCCCCGACCGGGTCTATAATTCACCCCTCCACTTT. Translated: CASSPDRVYNSPLHF.

The V and J genes are TRBV12-3 or TRBV12-4 and TRBJ2-7; possible D gene TRBD2, 5 bases. The length of the CDR3 is 12 residues. Trimming took off 3 bases at V and 5 bases at J, with 8 bases between the two ends. The CDR3 loop is CASSFGGDEQYF. In DNA, the CDR3 is TGTGCCAGCAGTTTTGGAGGCGACGAGCAGTACTTC.

The chain employs TRBV2 and TRBJ2-3; 11 nucleotides align to TRBD2. The CDR3 spans 16 residues. J lost 2 bases, V lost 4 bases, and 5 bases had no gene match. Germline CDR1 and CDR2: SNHLY and FYNNEI. This CDR3 is CASSVRLAGSTDTQYF. The CDR3 DNA follows: TGTGCCAGCAGTGTTCGACTAGCGGGATCCACAGATACGCAGTATTTT. Together with reference TRBV2 and TRBJ2-3, the CDR3 gives the full variable domain: EPEVTQTPSHQVTQMGQEVILRCVPISNHLYFYWYRQILGQKVEFLVSFYNNEISEKSEIFDDQFSVERPDGSNFTLKIRSTKLEDSAMYFCASSVRLAGSTDTQYFGPGTRLTVL.